A single sample gave rise to the 6 T cell receptor beta chains below, sequenced in a study of identifying expanded T cells in peripheral blood. Using immunoSEQ multiplex PCR, the repertoire was profiled, and TCRdb retains in-frame clones only, with some absent. The table records about 98,000 clones, approximately 90% of them present only once. Sequencing was done on a sample of blood. These receptors were collected from a person aged 18 to 70 in good health.

The chain couples TRBV7-9 to TRBJ1-2, with D uncertain. Trimming removed 5 bases at V and 6 bases at J, with 13 bases between. CDR1 and CDR2 from the germline V gene are SEHNR and FQNEAQ (reference sequence). This CDR3 comprises 13 residues. The CDR3 DNA sequence: TGTGCCAGCAGCCCCCGCCCCCGCCATGGCTACACCTTC. Its protein is CASSPRPRHGYTF.

The chain combines TRBV7-3 with TRBJ2-1, with unresolved D. V was trimmed by 4 bases and J by 2 bases, leaving 12 bases between them. The CDR3 length is 15 residues. Germline values: CDR1 SGHTA, CDR2 FQGTGA. The CDR3 region is CASSSSPEPYNEQFF. For the CDR3, the DNA is TGTGCCAGCAGCTCGTCCCCAGAGCCCTACAATGAGCAGTTCTTC.

V usage is TRBV7-9 and J usage is TRBJ2-2; D gene uncertain. Per germline, CDR1 SEHNR and CDR2 FQNEAQ (reference sequence). The V gene lost 1 base and the J gene lost 4 bases, with 4 bases spanning the gap. The CDR3 has 13 residues. The CDR3 protein is CASSLVTTGELFF. The CDR3 DNA sequence: TGTGCCAGCAGCTTAGTTACCACCGGGGAGCTGTTTTTT.

The chain links TRBV28 to TRBJ1-2; perhaps TRBD1 as D (6 bases). Germline CDR1 and CDR2: MDHEN and SYDVKM. The CDR3 length is 14 residues. V lost 4 bases and J lost 4, with 13 bases in between. CDR3 coding DNA: TGTGCCAGCAGTTCGGGGGGCGCGGTCTATGGCTACACCTTC. The encoded protein is CASSSGGAVYGYTF.

The chain combines TRBV30 with TRBJ2-5; D gene ambiguous. V gave up 0 bases and J gave up 4 bases, with 9 bases separating them. Germline-derived CDR1 and CDR2 are GTSNPN and SVGIG (reference sequence). This CDR3 has 13 residues. The DNA of the CDR3 is TGTGCCTGGAGTGTACGATCCCTAGAGACCCAGTACTTC. This codes for CAWSVRSLETQYF. Filled out from reference TRBV30 and TRBJ2-5, the complete variable domain reads SQTIHQWPATLVQPVGSPLSLECTVEGTSNPNLYWYRQAAGRGLQLLFYSVGIGQISSEVPQNLSASRPQDRQFILSSKKLLLSDSGFYLCAWSVRSLETQYFGPGTRLLVL.

About this clone: Other DNA sequences in the sample encode the same CDR3. Written as DNA, the CDR3 is TGCGCCAGCAGCCTTGGGACAGCCAACACTGAAGCTTTCTTT. This sequence encodes CASSLGTANTEAFF. The chain links TRBV5-1 to TRBJ1-1, with 7 bases aligning to TRBD1. J was trimmed by 2 bases and V by 4 bases; bases with no gene match: 5. The CDR3 totals 14 residues. Germline V CDR1 and CDR2: SGHRS, YFSETQ.